A single sample gave rise to the 25 T cell receptor beta chains below, sequenced in a study of cytomegalovirus exposure and HLA in healthy donors. PCR employed 60 Vbeta and 13 Jbeta primers. Assay used: immunoSEQ multiplex PCR; TCRdb lists only in-frame clones, some missing. The sample comprises 95,000 to 110,000 clones, 77% of which are singletons, and about 4.3% rests with the top ten. Sequenced input: PBMCs. The receptors derive from a male donor in good health and CMV-seronegative.

The genes are TRBV7-9 and TRBJ2-7; perhaps TRBD1 as D (6 bases). The CDR3 extends over 13 amino acids. Per germline, CDR1 SEHNR and CDR2 FQNEAQ (reference sequence). V lost 1 base, J lost 2 bases, and 6 bases lay in between. The CDR3 coding sequence is TGTGCCAGCAGCTTAGACAGGGCCTACGAGCAGTACTTC. Protein product: CASSLDRAYEQYF.

The chain is built from TRBV30 and TRBJ1-2; 8 bases are shared with TRBD1. Germline CDR1 and CDR2: GTSNPN and SVGIG (reference sequence). The CDR3 runs 14 residues. The V gene end was trimmed by 2 bases and the J gene end by 4 bases; junction bases not matched to a gene: 6. The CDR3 region is CAWSSGGDGYGYTF. DNA for the CDR3: TGTGCCTGGAGTTCAGGGGGCGATGGCTATGGCTACACCTTC.

This clone appeared a few times. V usage is TRBV9 and J usage is TRBJ2-7; 9 bases match TRBD2. Germline V gene sequence: CDR1 SGDLS, CDR2 YYNGEE. The junction had 3 bases not matched to a gene; V was cut back by 0 bases and J by 2 bases. The CDR3 extends over 15 amino acids. The CDR3 reads CASSVAAGGPYEQYF. CDR3 bases: TGTGCCAGCAGCGTAGCGGCGGGAGGGCCCTACGAGCAGTACTTC.

This chain uses TRBV19 with TRBJ1-2, with 9 bases that match TRBD1. Germline CDR1 is LNHDA and CDR2 is SQIVND (reference sequence). V trimming: 5 bases; J trimming: 6 bases; junction bases outside the gene matches: 7. This CDR3 spans 14 amino acids. CDR3 DNA sequence: TGTGCCAGTAGTTATCAACAGGGGGCTGATGGCTACACCTTC. Amino acids: CASSYQQGADGYTF.

The chain couples TRBV18 to TRBJ2-2; the D gene is possibly TRBD1 (6 bases). Germline assignment: CDR1 KGHSH and CDR2 LQKENI. V lost 4 bases, J lost 2 bases, and 8 bases lay in between. There are 14 residues in the CDR3. The CDR3 DNA reads TGTGCCAGCTCACTGGACAGCAACACCGGGGAGCTGTTTTTT. This translates into CASSLDSNTGELFF.

V usage is TRBV6-1 and J usage is TRBJ2-1, with TRBD2 identical over 13 bases. Germline V gives CDR1 MNHNS, CDR2 SASEGT. The CDR3 consists of 15 residues. The trim removed 5 bases at V and 4 bases at J, leaving 2 bases unmatched. The CDR3 sequence is CASSSTSGGYNEQFF. The CDR3, as DNA: TGTGCCAGCAGTTCGACTAGCGGGGGGTACAATGAGCAGTTCTTC.

The chain has TRBV10-3 and TRBJ2-1; 7 bases are shared with TRBD2. The V gene's germline CDR1 is ENHRY and CDR2 SYGVKD. V dropped 0 bases and J dropped 2; count of bases not matched to a gene: 4. This CDR3 contains 16 residues. The CDR3 loop reads CAISESSGGTYNEQFF. CDR3 coding DNA: TGTGCCATCAGTGAGTCTTCGGGAGGTACCTACAATGAGCAGTTCTTC.

The chain recombines TRBV11-2 with TRBJ2-1; TRBD2 matches at 10 bases. This CDR3 spans 16 amino acids. The germline V gene has CDR1 SGHAT and CDR2 FQNNGV. V lost 2 bases and J lost 9; bases outside the gene matches: 10. CDR3 protein: CASSLSRLAGAGEQFF. The CDR3 nucleotides are TGTGCCAGCAGCTTATCCCGGCTAGCGGGAGCTGGTGAGCAGTTCTTC.

The chain joins TRBV30 to TRBJ1-1; no definite D call. The germline V gene encodes CDR1 GTSNPN and CDR2 SVGIG (reference sequence). This CDR3 region has 12 residues. V gave up 0 bases and J gave up 10 bases, with 12 bases separating them. CDR3 sequence reads: CAWSVHQRGAFF. DNA for the CDR3: TGTGCCTGGAGTGTACACCAGAGAGGAGCTTTCTTT.

The gene calls are TRBV4-2 and TRBJ2-3; 7 bases match TRBD2. Per germline, CDR1 LGHNA and CDR2 YNFKEQ. Unmatched junction bases numbered 13, after V lost 0 bases and J lost 7 bases. This CDR3 has 17 residues. CDR3 in DNA: TGTGCCAGCAGCCAAGATAGGCCTAGCGGTTCTCGGAATACGCAGTATTTT. This translates into CASSQDRPSGSRNTQYF.

This clone was recorded a few times. The chain combines TRBV27 with TRBJ1-2; 7 nucleotides line up with TRBD1. The CDR3 covers 13 residues. The germline V gene encodes CDR1 MNHEY and CDR2 SMNVEV (reference sequence). The V gene end was trimmed by 2 bases and the J gene end by 8 bases; junction bases not matched to a gene: 5. The CDR3 protein is CASSLTGARGYTF. CDR3 DNA: TGTGCCAGCAGTTTAACAGGGGCTAGAGGCTACACCTTC.

This clone is a singleton in its sample. The J gene is TRBJ2-1, the V gene TRBV6-1; D perhaps matches TRBD1 (6 bases). The V gene lost 7 bases and the J gene lost 3 bases, with 13 bases spanning the gap. The CDR3 loop spans 14 amino acids. Germline CDR1 reads MNHNS; CDR2 reads SASEGT. The CDR3 nucleotides read TGTGCCAGCACAAGGACAGAGCACTACAATGAGCAGTTCTTC. This sequence encodes CASTRTEHYNEQFF.

This clone was recorded only once. The V gene is TRBV5-4, the J gene TRBJ1-2, with 7 bases fitting TRBD1. The germline V gene encodes CDR1 SGHNT and CDR2 YYREEE (reference sequence). The CDR3 runs 13 residues. The V segment lost 0 bases and the J segment 7 bases; nucleotides outside the gene matches: 3. The CDR3 bases are TGTGCCAGCAGCTTGGACAGGGGTGGTGGCTACACCTTC. It codes for CASSLDRGGGYTF.

The rearrangement links TRBV5-1 to TRBJ2-1; TRBD1 agrees at 10 bases. The CDR3 is 15 amino acids. V lost 0 bases to trimming and J lost 7 bases; unmatched junction nucleotides: 4. The germline gives CDR1 SGHRS, CDR2 YFSETQ. The CDR3 reads CASSLEGQGKNEQFF. The CDR3 DNA reads as TGCGCCAGCAGCTTGGAGGGACAGGGGAAAAATGAGCAGTTCTTC.

This rearrangement joins TRBV11-2 to TRBJ2-7, with 10 bases identical to TRBD1. The germline V gene encodes CDR1 SGHAT and CDR2 FQNNGV. V dropped 5 bases and J dropped 6; count of bases not matched to a gene: 10. The length of the CDR3 is 15 residues. The CDR3 reads CASSGSGTGDREQYF. The CDR3 nucleotides are TGTGCCAGCAGCGGATCCGGGACAGGGGATCGCGAGCAGTACTTC. The full variable domain, its missing parts supplied by reference TRBV11-2 and TRBJ2-7, is EAGVAQSPRYKIIEKRQSVAFWCNPISGHATLYWYQQILGQGPKLLIQFQNNGVVDDSQLPKDRFSAERLKGVDSTLKIQPAKLEDSAVYLCASSGSGTGDREQYFGPGTRLTVT.

The chain recombines TRBV30 with TRBJ2-1; 9 bases map to TRBD2. This CDR3 has 15 amino acids. With 3 bases clipped from V and 9 bases from J, the junction kept 12 bases outside the gene matches. CDR1 is GTSNPN, CDR2 SVGIG, per germline (reference sequence). For the CDR3, the DNA is TGTGCCTGGAGGGCCGGGACTAGCCGCCTATTTGAGCAGTTCTTC. It specifies CAWRAGTSRLFEQFF.

This chain connects TRBV29-1 to TRBJ2-7; D remains ambiguous. This CDR3 contains 11 residues. In germline, CDR1 is SQVTM, CDR2 ANQGSEA. V was trimmed by 5 bases and J by 7 bases, leaving 12 bases between them. The DNA of the CDR3 is TGCAGCGTTACATCAACGGAGGAGCAGTACTTC. This encodes CSVTSTEEQYF.

The chain is built from TRBV19 and TRBJ1-2; D may be TRBD1 (6 bases). V lost 5 bases, J lost 13 bases, and 14 bases lay in between. Germline V gene data show CDR1 as LNHDA and CDR2 as SQIVND (reference sequence). CDR3 length equals 11 residues. In nucleotides, the CDR3 is TGTGCCAGTAGTCGGACAGACCGCTGCACCTTC. Translated, it gives CASSRTDRCTF.

This clone has only a few counts. The chain couples TRBV29-1 to TRBJ1-5, with TRBD1 identical over 8 bases. The V segment lost 4 bases and the J segment 0 bases; nucleotides outside the gene matches: 5. Germline V gene sequence: CDR1 SQVTM, CDR2 ANQGSEA. The CDR3 length is 15 residues. Here the CDR3 DNA reads TGCAGCGTTGGAGGGACAGGCAATAGCAATCAGCCCCAGCATTTT. Protein: CSVGGTGNSNQPQHF. The complete variable domain, with remaining parts taken from reference TRBV29-1 and TRBJ1-5, reads SAVISQKPSRDICQRGTSLTIQCQVDSQVTMMFWYRQQPGQSLTLIATANQGSEATYESGFVIDKFPISRPNLTFSTLTVSNMSPEDSSIYLCSVGGTGNSNQPQHFGDGTRLSIL.

This chain uses TRBV7-8 with TRBJ1-1; D is unresolved. The germline V gene has CDR1 SGHVS and CDR2 FQNEAQ. This CDR3 has 16 amino acids. V lost 2 bases to trimming and J lost 0 bases, with 13 bases between them. The chain's CDR3 is CASSLQATLMNTEAFF. The CDR3 nucleotides are TGTGCCAGCAGCTTACAGGCGACCTTGATGAACACTGAAGCTTTCTTT.

The genes are TRBV30 and TRBJ2-1, with D maybe TRBD2 (6 bases). Trimming pared 2 bases from V and 9 bases from J, leaving 11 bases between. The germline V gene has CDR1 GTSNPN and CDR2 SVGIG (reference sequence). CDR3 length: 12 residues. The CDR3 coding sequence is TGTGCCTGGAGTTCGATAGCGGTTGAGCAGTTCTTC. Translating gives CAWSSIAVEQFF.

The V and J genes are TRBV4-2 and TRBJ1-1; 8 bases line up with TRBD1. Trimming cost V 3 bases and J 4 bases; bases outside gene matches: 13. CDR1 and CDR2 from the germline V gene are LGHNA and YNFKEQ. CDR3 length: 17 residues. The CDR3 spells CASSQEIYRGRTTEAFF. The CDR3 DNA reads TGTGCCAGCAGCCAGGAAATATACAGGGGGAGGACCACTGAAGCTTTCTTT.

This clone was counted only a few times. The V and J genes are TRBV7-6 and TRBJ1-5, with TRBD1 matching over 9 bases. V lost 5 bases, J lost 0 bases, and 5 bases stayed unmatched. The germline V gene encodes CDR1 SGHVS and CDR2 FNYEAQ. This CDR3 region has 16 residues. The CDR3 coding sequence is TGTGCCAGCAGCCCTTGGACAGGGGATAGCAATCAGCCCCAGCATTTT. Its protein is CASSPWTGDSNQPQHF.

This rearrangement joins TRBV10-1 to TRBJ2-7; tentative D call: TRBD2 (5 bases). Germline CDR1 and CDR2: WNHNN and SYGVQD (reference sequence). The CDR3 has 13 residues. With 3 bases removed from V and 5 bases from J, the gap between germline ends came to 11 bases. DNA for the CDR3: TGCGCCAGCAGTGAAACTAGTATTGACGAGCAGTACTTC. Translation: CASSETSIDEQYF.

The chain carries TRBV28 and TRBJ1-1; D uncertain. The germline V and J ends were trimmed by 6 bases and 1 base, with 6 bases remaining between them. The CDR3 extends over 12 amino acids. Germline V gene lookup returns CDR1 MDHEN and CDR2 SYDVKM. The CDR3 protein is CASRGPNTEAFF. In DNA, the CDR3 is TGTGCCAGCAGGGGCCCGAACACTGAAGCTTTCTTT.